The 27 T cell receptor beta chains listed next were all sequenced from one sample in a study of shared clonotypes between healthy human individuals. The data were produced by immunoSEQ multiplex PCR, yet TCRdb's version contains in-frame clones alone and is incomplete. This sample has about 1 million clones; under 80% occur once, and the top ten carry roughly 1.4%. Sequencing was done on a sample of memory CD4+ T cells sorted from blood. The subset is: CD45RA-negative fraction. These receptors were taken from a man between 18 and 29 years old in good health.

On this clone itself: This same CDR3 is encoded by further DNA sequences in the sample. V usage is TRBV5-1 and J usage is TRBJ1-4; D remains unclear. Germline values: CDR1 SGHRS, CDR2 YFSETQ. This CDR3 is built from 14 residues. V was pared by 0 bases and J by 4 bases, with 7 bases between. The CDR3 loop is CASSLGGINEKLFF. CDR3 in DNA: TGCGCCAGCAGCTTGGGAGGTATTAATGAAAAACTGTTTTTT.

This clone was seen a few times. DNA for the CDR3: TGTGCCAGCAGCCTGACACCGAGCTCCTACAATGAGCAGTTCTTC. Encoded protein: CASSLTPSSYNEQFF. This chain joins TRBV5-6 and TRBJ2-1; D gene uncertain. The V gene lost 4 bases and the J gene lost 0 bases, with 11 bases spanning the gap. Germline lookup yields CDR1 SGHDT and CDR2 YYEEEE. The length of the CDR3 is 15 residues.

This chain uses TRBV10-3 with TRBJ2-1; D gene ambiguous. This CDR3 is 12 amino acids long. Germline-derived CDR1 and CDR2 are ENHRY and SYGVKD. V was clipped by 5 bases and J by 5 bases, with 7 bases between them. CDR3 in DNA: TGTGCCATCAGTCAGGCCGACAATGAGCAGTTCTTC. Amino acids: CAISQADNEQFF.

The rearrangement links TRBV5-6 to TRBJ2-7; TRBD1 might be the D (5 bases). Trimming stripped 6 bases from V and 2 bases from J, with 15 bases between. The CDR3 length is 14 residues. Germline lookup yields CDR1 SGHDT and CDR2 YYEEEE. In DNA, the CDR3 is TGTGCCAGCACCGATCTGCAGGGAACCTACGAGCAGTACTTC. The encoded protein is CASTDLQGTYEQYF.

The chain combines TRBV30 with TRBJ2-3; 11 nucleotides line up with TRBD2. V gave up 3 bases and J gave up 6 bases; unmatched junction bases: 8. The CDR3 length is 15 residues. The V gene's germline CDR1 is GTSNPN and CDR2 SVGIG (reference sequence). This CDR3 is CAWRRPGTSGDTQYF. Here the CDR3 DNA reads TGTGCCTGGAGAAGGCCCGGGACTAGCGGTGATACGCAGTATTTT.

The CDR3: CAWRTAGSSYNSPLHF. CDR3 nucleotides: TGTGCCTGGAGAACGGCGGGCAGCTCCTATAATTCACCCCTCCACTTT. The chain uses TRBV30 and TRBJ1-6; D not resolved. The CDR3 runs to 16 residues. Trimming stripped 3 bases from V and 0 bases from J, with 12 bases between. Germline V gene data show CDR1 as GTSNPN and CDR2 as SVGIG (reference sequence).

CDR3 DNA: TGCAGCGTTGACCAAGGCCCTACTAACTATGGCTACACCTTC. Translated: CSVDQGPTNYGYTF. The genes are TRBV29-1 and TRBJ1-2; the D is unclear. The CDR3 extends over 14 amino acids. Trimming stripped 3 bases from V and 0 bases from J, with 11 bases between. Germline values: CDR1 SQVTM, CDR2 ANQGSEA.

This clone occurred once. The chain's CDR3 is CASSTRDYSGVYTF. CDR3 sequence (DNA): TGTGCCAGCAGCACTCGAGATTATTCAGGGGTCTACACCTTC. V gene TRBV7-2 combines with J gene TRBJ1-2; perhaps TRBD1 as D (6 bases). From germline, CDR1 is SGHTA and CDR2 FQGNSA. The V end lost 5 bases, the J end lost 10 bases, and 20 bases lay between the germline ends. There are 14 residues in the CDR3.

The chain combines TRBV5-1 with TRBJ2-1; no clear D. This CDR3 contains 15 residues. Trimming left V 0 bases short and J 5 bases short, with 12 bases between. Looked up from germline, CDR1 is SGHRS and CDR2 is YFSETQ. CDR3 in DNA: TGCGCCAGCAGCTTGGGGGCAGGCCCTAACAATGAGCAGTTCTTC. Amino acid sequence: CASSLGAGPNNEQFF.

Of note for this clone: Other DNA sequences within the sample encode an identical CDR3. The chain links TRBV19 to TRBJ1-2, with D uncertain. The CDR3 consists of 12 residues. Per germline, CDR1 LNHDA and CDR2 SQIVND (reference sequence). Between the trimmed V and J ends, which lost 2 bases and 4 bases, there was a span of 5 bases. CDR3 coding DNA: TGTGCCAGTAGTATACCGGGCTATGGCTACACCTTC. It translates to CASSIPGYGYTF.

The V and J genes are TRBV5-5 and TRBJ1-1; TRBD1 is a possible D gene (6 bases). V was shortened by 4 bases and J by 0 bases, with 13 bases between the two germline ends. CDR1 and CDR2 from the germline V gene are SGHKS and YYEKEE (reference sequence). This CDR3 is built from 15 residues. The CDR3 DNA reads TGTGCCAGCAGCGATAGGGACATTCTGAACACTGAAGCTTTCTTT. Translation: CASSDRDILNTEAFF.

The chain uses TRBV30 and TRBJ1-2; D perhaps matches TRBD1 (5 bases). V gave up 5 bases and J gave up 5 bases, with 12 bases separating them. The germline V gene has CDR1 GTSNPN and CDR2 SVGIG (reference sequence). CDR3 size: 12 residues. The CDR3 loop reads CAWSGVKYGYTF. CDR3 bases: TGTGCCTGGTCGGGGGTTAAATATGGCTACACCTTC.

The chain recombines TRBV6-5 with TRBJ1-2; D gene unclear. CDR1 is MNHEY, CDR2 SVGAGI, per germline. The CDR3 consists of 12 residues. With 6 bases removed from V and 4 bases from J, the gap between germline ends came to 9 bases. CDR3 nucleotide sequence: TGTGCCAGCAGCGGCAGGCTCTATGGCTACACCTTC. Its protein is CASSGRLYGYTF.

This chain joins TRBV19 and TRBJ2-7, with 9 bases that match TRBD1. V lost 3 bases and J lost 4; bases outside the gene matches: 7. From germline, CDR1 is LNHDA and CDR2 SQIVND (reference sequence). There are 15 residues in the CDR3. DNA of the CDR3: TGTGCCAGTAGTATTTATGACAGGGGGGAATACGAGCAGTACTTC. As protein: CASSIYDRGEYEQYF.

This clone was seen at least ten times. The rearrangement uses TRBV7-8 and TRBJ1-2; no firm D call. Trimming cost V 4 bases and J 5 bases, with 8 bases left between them. The CDR3 runs 12 residues. Germline assignment: CDR1 SGHVS and CDR2 FQNEAQ. The DNA for the CDR3 is TGTGCCAGCAGCTCCAGAAATTATGGCTACACCTTC. Translating it yields CASSSRNYGYTF.

This chain links TRBV7-8 with TRBJ2-3, with TRBD2 matching over 8 bases. Germline CDR1 reads SGHVS; CDR2 reads FQNEAQ. The CDR3 runs to 15 residues. V lost 2 bases to trimming and J lost 4 bases; unmatched junction nucleotides: 5. CDR3 sequence (DNA): TGTGCCAGCAGCTTACGGGGGGGCGCATCAGATACGCAGTATTTT. It yields the protein CASSLRGGASDTQYF.

This clone was seen just once. At one boundary the junction diverges from the germline segment, which might be a read error. This sequence joins TRBV7-7 and TRBJ2-2; 10 bases are shared with TRBD2. Looked up from germline, CDR1 is SSHAT and CDR2 is FNYEAQ (reference sequence). This CDR3 region has 14 residues. The CDR3 DNA is TGTGCTAGCAGCTTAGCGGGGGGTACCGGGGAGCTGTTTTTT. Amino acid sequence: CASSLAGGTGELFF.

In regard to this clone: Other nucleotide sequences from this sample produce the same CDR3. The V and J genes are TRBV5-1 and TRBJ2-5; 14 bases fit TRBD2. Trimming removed 4 bases from V and 4 bases from J; junction bases left unmatched: 6. The CDR3 has 16 amino acids. Germline values: CDR1 SGHRS, CDR2 YFSETQ. The CDR3 DNA reads TGCGCCAGCAGCCTGGGACTAGCGGGAGTAGGAGAGACCCAGTACTTC. It specifies CASSLGLAGVGETQYF.

This clone was picked up a small number of times. This chain uses TRBV11-2 with TRBJ2-1; D might be TRBD2 (5 bases). CDR3 length: 14 residues. V shed 5 bases and J shed 5 bases, with 13 bases lying between them. Germline V gives CDR1 SGHAT, CDR2 FQNNGV. The CDR3 here is CASSPRPLDNEQFF. The CDR3 nucleotides read TGTGCCAGCAGCCCTCGACCACTAGACAATGAGCAGTTCTTC.

In this sample, this clone turned up a few times. J is TRBJ2-7 and V is TRBV5-4; D is ambiguous. Per germline, CDR1 SGHNT and CDR2 YYREEE (reference sequence). Trimming removed 2 bases at V and 6 bases at J, with 15 bases between. CDR3 length: 14 residues. CDR3 DNA: TGTGCCAGCAGCTTAGAAGGGTTCGCGTTCGAGCAGTACTTC. Translating it yields CASSLEGFAFEQYF.

The rearrangement links TRBV18 to TRBJ1-1; D gene unclear. In germline, CDR1 is KGHSH, CDR2 LQKENI. This CDR3 contains 14 residues. The V and J ends lost 4 bases and 1 base respectively, with 10 bases between them. Here the CDR3 DNA reads TGTGCCAGCTCACAGAGTAGTAGGAACACTGAAGCTTTCTTT. Its protein product is CASSQSSRNTEAFF.

The sample holds a few counts of this clone. This sequence joins TRBV25-1 and TRBJ1-6; the match to TRBD1 covers 7 bases. V gave up 6 bases and J gave up 9 bases; unmatched junction bases: 8. The germline gives CDR1 MGHDK, CDR2 SYGVNS. The CDR3 has 14 residues. Here the CDR3 DNA reads TGTGCCAGCAGAGTCACAGGGGCGCGTTCACCCCTCCACTTT. Protein sequence: CASRVTGARSPLHF. The whole variable domain, remainder taken from reference TRBV25-1 and TRBJ1-6, is EADIYQTPRYLVIGTGKKITLECSQTMGHDKMYWYQQDPGMELHLIHYSYGVNSTEKGDLSSESTVSRIRTEHFPLTLESARPSHTSQYLCASRVTGARSPLHFGNGTRLTVT.

This sequence joins TRBV27 and TRBJ1-5; D ambiguous. CDR1 is MNHEY, CDR2 SMNVEV, per germline (reference sequence). Trimming left V 6 bases short and J 0 bases short, with 12 bases between. The CDR3 is 15 residues long. The CDR3 here is CASSAETYSNQPQHF. CDR3 bases: TGTGCCAGCAGCGCCGAGACCTATAGCAATCAGCCCCAGCATTTT.

This clone was seen a handful of times. The genes are TRBV30 and TRBJ1-1, with D unresolved. The CDR3 spans 12 residues. V lost 4 bases and J lost 5, with 11 bases in between. Per germline, CDR1 GTSNPN and CDR2 SVGIG (reference sequence). Written as DNA, the CDR3 is TGTGCCTGGAAGCGTGGAACAACTGAAGCTTTCTTT. Translated, it gives CAWKRGTTEAFF. Full variable domain (rest looked up from reference TRBV30 and TRBJ1-1): SQTIHQWPATLVQPVGSPLSLECTVEGTSNPNLYWYRQAAGRGLQLLFYSVGIGQISSEVPQNLSASRPQDRQFILSSKKLLLSDSGFYLCAWKRGTTEAFFGQGTRLTVV.

The chain recombines TRBV19 with TRBJ2-2; D assignment may be TRBD1 or TRBD2 (5 bases each). Looked up from germline, CDR1 is LNHDA and CDR2 is SQIVND (reference sequence). V shed 11 bases and J shed 0 bases, with 13 bases lying between them. The CDR3 sequence is 14 residues long. The CDR3 spells CASFEGPNTGELFF. CDR3 coding DNA: TGTGCCTCTTTTGAGGGGCCGAACACCGGGGAGCTGTTTTTT.

The chain uses TRBV7-2 and TRBJ2-3; TRBD2 matches at 13 bases. This CDR3 contains 15 residues. V lost 7 bases and J lost 6; bases outside the gene matches: 7. From germline, CDR1 is SGHTA and CDR2 FQGNSA. The CDR3 sequence is CASKTSGRELDTQYF. CDR3 coding DNA: TGTGCCAGCAAAACTAGCGGGAGGGAATTGGATACGCAGTATTTT.

The sample holds a few counts of this clone. This chain connects TRBV7-9 to TRBJ1-1, with unresolved D. CDR3 length: 12 residues. V lost 2 bases, J lost 2 bases, and 3 bases lay in between. The germline V gene has CDR1 SEHNR and CDR2 FQNEAQ (reference sequence). The CDR3 reads CASSLSNTEAFF. The CDR3 DNA is TGTGCCAGCAGCTTAAGTAACACTGAAGCTTTCTTT.